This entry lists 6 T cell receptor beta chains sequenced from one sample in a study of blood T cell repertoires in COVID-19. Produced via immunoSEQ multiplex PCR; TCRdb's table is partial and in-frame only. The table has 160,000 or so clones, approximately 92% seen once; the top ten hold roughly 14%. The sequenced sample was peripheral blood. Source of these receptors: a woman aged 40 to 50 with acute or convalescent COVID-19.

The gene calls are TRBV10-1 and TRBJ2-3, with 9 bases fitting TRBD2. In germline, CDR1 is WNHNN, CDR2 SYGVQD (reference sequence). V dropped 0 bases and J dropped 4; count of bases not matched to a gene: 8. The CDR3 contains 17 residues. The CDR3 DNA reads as TGCGCCAGCAGTGAGTCTACTCCAGCGGGGGGTTCAGATACGCAGTATTTT. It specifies CASSESTPAGGSDTQYF.

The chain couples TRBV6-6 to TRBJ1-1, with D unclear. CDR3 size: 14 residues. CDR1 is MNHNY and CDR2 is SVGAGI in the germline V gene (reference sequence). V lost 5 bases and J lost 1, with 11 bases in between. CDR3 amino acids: CASSKTEGNTEAFF. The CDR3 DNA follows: TGTGCCAGCAGTAAAACGGAGGGGAACACTGAAGCTTTCTTT.

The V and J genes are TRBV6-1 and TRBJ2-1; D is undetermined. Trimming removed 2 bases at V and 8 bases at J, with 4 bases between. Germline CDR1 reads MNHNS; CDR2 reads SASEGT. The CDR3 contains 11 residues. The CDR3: CASSEPDEQFF. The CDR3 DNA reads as TGTGCCAGCAGTGAACCGGATGAGCAGTTCTTC.

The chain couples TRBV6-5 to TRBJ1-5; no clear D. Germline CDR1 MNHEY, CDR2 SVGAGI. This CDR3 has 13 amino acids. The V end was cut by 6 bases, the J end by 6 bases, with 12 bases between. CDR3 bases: TGTGCCAGCAGAAACCTTGCCGGTCAGCCCCAGCATTTT. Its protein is CASRNLAGQPQHF.

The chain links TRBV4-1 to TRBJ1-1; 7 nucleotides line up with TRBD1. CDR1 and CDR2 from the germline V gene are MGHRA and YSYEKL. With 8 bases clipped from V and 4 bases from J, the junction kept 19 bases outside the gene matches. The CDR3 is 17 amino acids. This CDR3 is CASGPSLSLTGVTEAFF. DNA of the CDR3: TGCGCCAGCGGCCCCTCACTTTCGTTAACAGGGGTCACTGAAGCTTTCTTT.

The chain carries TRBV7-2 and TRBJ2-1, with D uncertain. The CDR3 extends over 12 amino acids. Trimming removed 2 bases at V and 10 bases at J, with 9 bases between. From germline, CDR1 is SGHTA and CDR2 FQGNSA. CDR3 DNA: TGTGCCAGCAGCTTATTAGTGCGGGAGCAGTTCTTC. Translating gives CASSLLVREQFF.